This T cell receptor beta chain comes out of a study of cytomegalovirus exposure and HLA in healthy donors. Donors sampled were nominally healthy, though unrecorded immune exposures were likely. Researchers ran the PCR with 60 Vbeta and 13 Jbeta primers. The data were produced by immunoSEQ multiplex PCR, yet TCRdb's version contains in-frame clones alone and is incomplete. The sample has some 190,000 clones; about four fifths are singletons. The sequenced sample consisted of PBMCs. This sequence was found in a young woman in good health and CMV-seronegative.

The CDR3 spells CASSYGAGAYGYTF. CDR3 sequence (DNA): TGTGCCAGCAGTTATGGTGCGGGTGCATATGGCTACACCTTC. The rearrangement joins TRBV6-6 to TRBJ1-2; D is ambiguous. CDR1 is MNHNY and CDR2 is SVGAGI in the germline V gene (reference sequence). The V end lost 3 bases, the J end lost 5 bases, and 13 bases lay between the germline ends. The CDR3 loop spans 14 amino acids.